This TCR beta chain was obtained from a study of T cell responses to AZD1222 COVID-19 vaccine. Study-level information: Whether given at about 4 or about 12 weeks, second doses were pooled. Study-wide findings and caveats: Females outnumbered males among donors, who were mostly white British; clonal diversity was possibly underestimated. Breadth and depth of Spike-specific TCRs rose after two AZD1222 doses. Baseline seropositivity occurred in only 5 to 7 AZD1222 recipients.

J was trimmed by 5 bases and V by 0 bases; bases with no gene match: 0. This CDR3 region has 14 residues. Germline V CDR1 and CDR2: PRHDT, FYEKMQ (reference sequence). In regard to this clone: Its antigen is unknown.

The method was immunoSEQ multiplex PCR; TCRdb's version includes in-frame clones alone and lacks a portion of them. The table has about 150,000 clones, 70% to 90% seen once; the top ten hold about 5%. The V call is TRBV13, the J call TRBJ1-5; 8 nucleotides match TRBD1. Source: peripheral blood, taken on day 0 of AZD1222 vaccination. The origin of this receptor is an adult in good health. This CDR3 reads CASSLGQGDQPQHF. As DNA, the CDR3 is TGTGCCAGCAGCTTAGGACAGGGGGATCAGCCCCAGCATTTT.